The 32 T cell receptor beta chains reported below all come from one sample, sequenced in a study of control samples from healthy donors and cancer patients. Sequencing was performed with immunoSEQ multiplex PCR; in TCRdb, only in-frame clones are kept and a portion is missing. The table has over 100,000 clones, roughly 92% seen once. Sequenced: blood. Every receptor here comes from a man aged 18 to 30 in good health.

The rearrangement uses TRBV10-1 and TRBJ2-7; 9 positions match TRBD1. The CDR3 runs to 15 residues. Germline values: CDR1 WNHNN, CDR2 SYGVQD (reference sequence). The V gene end was trimmed by 0 bases and the J gene end by 4 bases; junction bases not matched to a gene: 4. The CDR3 DNA reads as TGCGCCAGCAGTGAGTCAACAGGGGGCGGTTACGAGCAGTACTTC. Protein sequence: CASSESTGGGYEQYF.

The V gene is TRBV28, the J gene TRBJ2-7; 7 bases are shared with TRBD1. The V gene's germline CDR1 is MDHEN and CDR2 SYDVKM. The CDR3 loop spans 15 amino acids. Trimming at V came to 6 bases and at J to 0 bases, leaving 8 bases not matched to a gene. CDR3 sequence reads: CASRGGGQDSYEQYF. CDR3 coding DNA: TGTGCCAGCAGGGGCGGAGGACAGGACTCCTACGAGCAGTACTTC. Combining the CDR3 with reference TRBV28 and TRBJ2-7 gives the whole variable domain DVKVTQSSRYLVKRTGEKVFLECVQDMDHENMFWYRQDPGLGLRLIYFSYDVKMKEKGDIPEGYSVSREKKERFSLILESASTNQTSMYLCASRGGGQDSYEQYFGPGTRLTVT.

This chain uses TRBV5-1 with TRBJ2-2, with 12 bases identical to TRBD1. CDR3 size: 17 residues. Per the germline V gene, CDR1 is SGHRS and CDR2 is YFSETQ. Trimming cost V 4 bases and J 6 bases; bases outside gene matches: 10. The CDR3 loop is CASSTYRDRGRAGELFF. In DNA, the CDR3 is TGCGCCAGCAGCACTTACCGGGACAGGGGGCGAGCCGGGGAGCTGTTTTTT.

The chain couples TRBV19 to TRBJ1-1, with D possibly being TRBD1 (6 bases). This CDR3 spans 13 amino acids. Germline lookup yields CDR1 LNHDA and CDR2 SQIVND (reference sequence). Between the trimmed V and J ends, which lost 6 bases and 6 bases, there was a span of 14 bases. The CDR3 reads CASRTYRESEAFF. CDR3 DNA: TGTGCCAGTAGGACTTACAGGGAATCTGAAGCTTTCTTT.

The chain joins TRBV27 to TRBJ1-2, with a weak D call TRBD1 (5 bases). Trimming removed 5 bases from V and 2 bases from J, with 18 bases in between. Germline-derived CDR1 and CDR2 are MNHEY and SMNVEV (reference sequence). The CDR3 totals 16 residues. The CDR3 DNA follows: TGTGCCAGCAGTCCCTCCAACTCGGGGGGGAACTATGGCTACACCTTC. Protein: CASSPSNSGGNYGYTF.

This sequence joins TRBV29-1 and TRBJ2-7; the D is unclear. Per the germline V gene, CDR1 is SQVTM and CDR2 is ANQGSEA. The CDR3 totals 13 residues. Trimming shortened V by 5 bases and J by 0 bases, and 11 bases separated the two germline ends. CDR3 sequence reads: CSVRGRHSYEQYF. CDR3 DNA: TGCAGCGTTCGAGGACGGCACTCCTACGAGCAGTACTTC.

This clone came up a few times. V and J are TRBV6-6 and TRBJ2-2; TRBD2 agrees at 7 bases. Germline CDR1 MNHNY, CDR2 SVGAGI (reference sequence). Trimming cost V 4 bases and J 5 bases; bases outside gene matches: 4. The length of the CDR3 is 14 residues. The DNA for the CDR3 is TGTGCCAGCAGTTTCGTCGGGGGGACCGGGGAGCTGTTTTTT. It encodes CASSFVGGTGELFF.

The chain employs TRBV5-1 and TRBJ2-3, with a tentative D call TRBD1 (6 bases). V was shortened by 5 bases and J by 0 bases, with 19 bases between the two germline ends. The CDR3 is made up of 17 amino acids. CDR1 SGHRS and CDR2 YFSETQ come from the germline V gene. The CDR3 coding sequence is TGCGCCAGCAGACAGACAGGCAATGACCATAGCACAGATACGCAGTATTTT. This encodes CASRQTGNDHSTDTQYF.

The table lists this clone with a count of one. CDR3 bases: TGCGCCAGCAGCCAACCCTTAAGGACACCCGCCGGGGAGCTGTTTTTT. This codes for CASSQPLRTPAGELFF. J is TRBJ2-2 and V is TRBV4-1, with D possibly TRBD1 on 5 matching bases. Per the germline V gene, CDR1 is MGHRA and CDR2 is YSYEKL. The CDR3 sequence is 16 residues long. V was shortened by 2 bases and J by 6 bases, with 16 bases between the two germline ends.

V gene TRBV27 combines with J gene TRBJ2-2, with 11 nucleotides matching TRBD1. CDR3 size: 15 residues. CDR1 is MNHEY, CDR2 SMNVEV, per germline (reference sequence). Losses at the gene ends were 7 bases for V and 6 bases for J; bases not matched to a gene: 7. CDR3 DNA: TGTGCCAGCACTATGGGACAGGGGGTTGCCGGGGAGCTGTTTTTT. Translated: CASTMGQGVAGELFF.

V and J are TRBV5-1 and TRBJ2-2; no firm D call. CDR1 is SGHRS and CDR2 is YFSETQ in the germline V gene. The V end lost 4 bases, the J end lost 2 bases, and 3 bases lay between the germline ends. This CDR3 spans 12 amino acids. CDR3 in DNA: TGCGCCAGCAGCCAAAACACCGGGGAGCTGTTTTTT. Residues: CASSQNTGELFF.

V and J are TRBV4-2 and TRBJ1-1; D is undetermined. The CDR3 extends over 14 amino acids. Trimming shortened V by 1 base and J by 6 bases, and 12 bases separated the two germline ends. The V gene's germline CDR1 is LGHNA and CDR2 YNFKEQ. The CDR3 region is CASSQGSEIAEAFF. DNA of the CDR3: TGTGCCAGCAGCCAAGGGTCAGAGATCGCTGAAGCTTTCTTT.

J is TRBJ1-1 and V is TRBV28; 10 nucleotides line up with TRBD1. This CDR3 is built from 13 residues. V shed 5 bases and J 10 bases; nucleotides not matched to a gene: 7. Germline V CDR1 and CDR2: MDHEN, SYDVKM. CDR3 protein: CASSQLDRGRAFF. The CDR3 DNA sequence: TGTGCCAGCAGTCAACTTGACAGGGGGCGAGCTTTCTTT.

The V gene is TRBV5-6, the J gene TRBJ2-5; the match to TRBD1 covers 7 bases. V lost 4 bases, J lost 0 bases, and 6 bases stayed unmatched. The CDR3 covers 15 residues. The V gene's germline CDR1 is SGHDT and CDR2 YYEEEE. The CDR3: CASSGGTVYQETQYF. The CDR3 DNA follows: TGTGCCAGCAGCGGTGGGACAGTGTACCAAGAGACCCAGTACTTC.

With respect to this clone: The junction differs from germline at one of its ends, possibly a read error. The V and J genes are TRBV5-1 and TRBJ2-5; the D is unclear. The CDR3 is made up of 14 amino acids. Germline CDR1 is SGHRS and CDR2 is YFSETQ. The CDR3 spells CANSLFTVQETQYF. The DNA of the CDR3 is TGCGCCAACAGCTTGTTCACAGTACAAGAGACCCAGTACTTC.

This clone was detected only a few times. This chain connects TRBV18 to TRBJ1-6, with 8 bases identical to TRBD1. Germline lookup yields CDR1 KGHSH and CDR2 LQKENI. V trimming: 3 bases; J trimming: 6 bases; junction bases outside the gene matches: 4. This CDR3 spans 15 amino acids. The CDR3 DNA follows: TGTGCCAGCTCACCTTCCGGACAGGGTAATTCACCCCTCCACTTT. Residues: CASSPSGQGNSPLHF.

This chain connects TRBV2 to TRBJ1-4; 11 bases agree with TRBD1. Germline V gene sequence: CDR1 SNHLY, CDR2 FYNNEI. J lost 7 bases, V lost 6 bases, and 7 bases had no gene match. The CDR3 is 15 residues long. In DNA, the CDR3 is TGTGCCAGCAGCGGAGGGACAGGGGGAGGTGAAAAACTGTTTTTT. Amino acid sequence: CASSGGTGGGEKLFF.

This clone occurred once. This chain links TRBV30 with TRBJ2-1, with TRBD2 matching 11 bases. This CDR3 comprises 14 residues. Unmatched junction bases numbered 3, after V lost 0 bases and J lost 8 bases. Germline V CDR1 and CDR2: GTSNPN, SVGIG (reference sequence). The CDR3 bases are TGTGCCTGGAGTGTGGGGACTAGCGGCGATGAGCAGTTCTTC. Protein product: CAWSVGTSGDEQFF.

The V gene is TRBV9, the J gene TRBJ2-2; D possibly corresponds to TRBD2 (6 bases). This CDR3 is built from 14 residues. CDR1 is SGDLS, CDR2 YYNGEE, per germline. The germline V and J ends were trimmed by 4 bases and 4 bases, with 11 bases remaining between them. CDR3 sequence: CASSTWDSTGELFF. The CDR3 DNA reads TGTGCCAGCAGCACCTGGGACTCCACCGGGGAGCTGTTTTTT.

The gene calls are TRBV10-1 and TRBJ1-1; D not certain. V gave up 4 bases and J gave up 5 bases, with 17 bases separating them. The CDR3 spans 15 residues. Germline V CDR1 and CDR2: WNHNN, SYGVQD (reference sequence). The CDR3 spells CASSVLPGSLTEAFF. The CDR3 bases are TGCGCCAGCAGTGTCCTCCCCGGTTCTTTGACTGAAGCTTTCTTT.

This chain connects TRBV14 to TRBJ2-1, with D perhaps matching TRBD1 (5 bases). CDR3 length: 13 amino acids. V shed 5 bases and J shed 8 bases, with 13 bases lying between them. Germline values: CDR1 SGHDN, CDR2 FVKESK. CDR3 sequence (DNA): TGTGCCAGCAGCAACCAGGGTGTCTATGAGCAGTTCTTC. It encodes CASSNQGVYEQFF.

DNA of the CDR3: TGTGCCAGCAGTGGGGACGGAGCCCAAAATTCACCCCTCCACTTT. It specifies CASSGDGAQNSPLHF. This sequence joins TRBV2 and TRBJ1-6; a weak D match, TRBD1 (5 bases). Between the trimmed V and J ends, which lost 4 bases and 7 bases, there was a span of 14 bases. The CDR3 extends over 15 amino acids. Germline V gene sequence: CDR1 SNHLY, CDR2 FYNNEI. The full variable domain, rest sourced from reference TRBV2 and TRBJ1-6, is EPEVTQTPSHQVTQMGQEVILRCVPISNHLYFYWYRQILGQKVEFLVSFYNNEISEKSEIFDDQFSVERPDGSNFTLKIRSTKLEDSAMYFCASSGDGAQNSPLHFGNGTRLTVT.

This chain joins TRBV6-2 or TRBV6-3 and TRBJ2-1, with TRBD2 matching 9 bases. CDR1 is MNHEY and CDR2 is SVGEGT in the germline V gene. V was pared by 2 bases and J by 5 bases, with 7 bases of the junction left unmatched. The CDR3 runs to 16 residues. Here the CDR3 DNA reads TGTGCCAGCAGTTACGTCCGGCTAGCGGGGCACAATGAGCAGTTCTTC. Amino acid sequence: CASSYVRLAGHNEQFF.

The chain joins TRBV6-5 to TRBJ2-3; no definite D call. Trimming pared 4 bases from V and 2 bases from J, leaving 10 bases between. There are 14 residues in the CDR3. Germline CDR1 is MNHEY and CDR2 is SVGAGI. CDR3 nucleotides: TGTGCCAGCAGTTTTTCCTCCAACACAGATACGCAGTATTTT. This codes for CASSFSSNTDTQYF.

The sample holds one count of this clone. Here the CDR3 DNA reads TGTGCCAGCTCACCACCCGGACAGGGGAGGATCCAAGAGACCCAGTACTTC. It specifies CASSPPGQGRIQETQYF. The chain has TRBV18 and TRBJ2-5; 9 bases map to TRBD1. CDR3 size: 17 residues. The germline CDR1 and CDR2 sequences are KGHSH and LQKENI. Trimming at V came to 0 bases and at J to 1 base, leaving 6 bases not matched to a gene.

The chain joins TRBV9 to TRBJ1-4; D is ambiguous. V was pared by 2 bases and J by 0 bases, with 5 bases between. CDR1 is SGDLS and CDR2 is YYNGEE in the germline V gene. The CDR3 is made up of 14 amino acids. The DNA of the CDR3 is TGTGCCAGCAGCGTGAAAGCAACTAATGAAAAACTGTTTTTT. It specifies CASSVKATNEKLFF.

A single count supports this clone. V usage is TRBV7-6 and J usage is TRBJ2-7, with D unresolved. Per germline, CDR1 SGHVS and CDR2 FNYEAQ. Trimming left V 6 bases short and J 5 bases short, with 8 bases between. The CDR3 consists of 11 residues. This CDR3 reads CASRIGHEQYF. Here the CDR3 DNA reads TGTGCCAGCAGGATAGGCCACGAGCAGTACTTC.

As to this clone: The junction does not match germline at one end; this may be a read error. The gene calls are TRBV2 and TRBJ2-3; 8 bases align to TRBD2. This CDR3 spans 15 amino acids. Germline CDR1 reads SNHLY; CDR2 reads FYNNEI. As DNA, the CDR3 is TGTGCCAGCAGTGTTCCGGGGGGGCTCGTAGATACACAGTATTTT. Protein sequence: CASSVPGGLVDTQYF.

V gene TRBV3-1 (or the pseudogene TRBV3-2) combines with J gene TRBJ2-1; TRBD2 aligns across 8 bases. Germline V gives CDR1 LGHDT, CDR2 YNNKEL (reference sequence). This CDR3 has 20 amino acids. The trim removed 4 bases at V and 4 bases at J, leaving 21 bases unmatched. The CDR3 loop reads CASSLSRWRGALLSYNEQFF. In DNA, the CDR3 is TGTGCCAGCAGCCTGTCTAGGTGGCGGGGGGCCCTACTATCTTACAATGAGCAGTTCTTC.

About this clone: The junction differs from germline at one of its ends, possibly a read error. The genes are TRBV2 and TRBJ1-1; D uncertain. Germline lookup yields CDR1 SNHLY and CDR2 FYNNEI. There are 14 residues in the CDR3. The DNA for the CDR3 is TGTGCCAGCAGCGAAGGAGGAGCGAACACTGAAGCTTTCTTT. Translation gives CASSEGGANTEAFF.

This rearrangement joins TRBV2 to TRBJ1-4, with D possibly TRBD1 on 5 matching bases. From germline, CDR1 is SNHLY and CDR2 FYNNEI. The CDR3 covers 15 residues. Trimming left V 6 bases short and J 6 bases short, with 17 bases between. CDR3 sequence reads: CASRPYGGGDEKLFF. The CDR3 DNA reads as TGTGCCAGCAGACCCTACGGGGGAGGGGATGAAAAACTGTTTTTT.

The chain couples TRBV11-2 to TRBJ2-5; possibly TRBD1 for D (6 bases). Germline V gene lookup returns CDR1 SGHAT and CDR2 FQNNGV. The CDR3 covers 14 residues. V gave up 1 base and J gave up 7 bases, with 13 bases separating them. The chain's CDR3 is CASSLVGAGGTQYF. The DNA for the CDR3 is TGTGCCAGCAGCTTAGTGGGGGCTGGAGGGACCCAGTACTTC.